This T cell receptor beta chain was observed in a study of blood T cells in healthy people across ages. V lost 8 bases and J lost 2, with 13 bases in between. The germline gives CDR1 SNHLY, CDR2 FYNNEI. CDR3 length: 13 amino acids. Sample-barcoded 5' priming and a J-beta primer mix drove a second PCR of about 6 to 12 cycles. TCRdb fed the 5' RACE reads into MiXCR, producing one record per CDR3 protein. The repertoire has around 1.5 million distinct CDR3 sequences, approximately 38% of them found once; the top ten carry 7% to 9%. The clonotype was recovered from a woman aged 18-30 years in good health. Sequencing was done on a sample of blood. This chain links TRBV2 with TRBJ2-7; D gene ambiguous. The CDR3 spells CASLGPQAYEQYF. DNA for the CDR3: TGTGCCAGCCTCGGTCCCCAGGCCTACGAGCAGTACTTC. Full variable domain (missing parts from reference TRBV2 and TRBJ2-7): EPEVTQTPSHQVTQMGQEVILRCVPISNHLYFYWYRQILGQKVEFLVSFYNNEISEKSEIFDDQFSVERPDGSNFTLKIRSTKLEDSAMYFCASLGPQAYEQYFGPGTRLTVT.